These 17 T cell receptor beta chains were sequenced from one sample in a study of T cell responses to AZD1222 COVID-19 vaccine (dated by TCRdb to the early 2020s). Library preparation used the immunoSEQ multiplex PCR assay. Here the immuneACCESS table is served through TCRdb, limited to in-frame sequences with V and J called. Missing clones are a known gap in these copies; in checked studies unresolved V genes cover under half, and the rest lacks a known reason. The sample table holds about 130,000 clones, of which 86% were seen once. Clones ranked in the top ten supply about 20% of the sample. In light of the paper, this sample's time point label describes: baseline before first vaccination. Material: peripheral blood, obtained on day 0 of AZD1222 vaccination. The receptors originated from an adult in good health.

This sequence joins TRBV14 and TRBJ2-5, with D possibly TRBD2 on 6 matching bases. CDR3 length: 16 residues. Trimming pared 0 bases from V and 4 bases from J, leaving 15 bases between. Germline CDR1 and CDR2: SGHDN and FVKESK. As DNA, the CDR3 is TGTGCCAGCAGCCAAGATCGGAGGAGGGCGGGAGAGACCCAGTACTTC. The encoded protein is CASSQDRRRAGETQYF.

This clone was recorded a few times. V usage is TRBV6-2 or TRBV6-3 and J usage is TRBJ1-5; D is perhaps TRBD1 (6 bases). Germline CDR1 is MNHEY and CDR2 is SVGEGT. This CDR3 comprises 15 residues. The germline V and J ends were trimmed by 6 bases and 4 bases, with 16 bases remaining between them. For the CDR3, the DNA is TGTGCCAGCAGCTCTTACGGGCAGGGGAATCAGCCCCAGCATTTT. Residues: CASSSYGQGNQPQHF.

The chain carries TRBV6-6 and TRBJ1-1, with a tentative D call TRBD1 (6 bases). The CDR3 is 18 amino acids. The germline gives CDR1 MNHNY, CDR2 SVGAGI (reference sequence). V was shortened by 5 bases and J by 1 base, with 23 bases between the two germline ends. In nucleotides, the CDR3 is TGTGCCAGCAGTCAACGCTGGGGGGGCCGGAGGAGGAACACTGAAGCTTTCTTT. Translated, it gives CASSQRWGGRRRNTEAFF.

V is TRBV19 and J is TRBJ1-2; 8 nucleotides match TRBD1. Trimming at V came to 7 bases and at J to 5 bases, leaving 12 bases not matched to a gene. The CDR3 has 15 residues. Germline V lookup: CDR1 LNHDA, CDR2 SQIVND (reference sequence). The CDR3, as DNA: TGTGCCAGTATGAAAAAGGACAGGGAGGCGTATGGCTACACCTTC. It translates to CASMKKDREAYGYTF.

The rearrangement joins TRBV5-1 to TRBJ1-1; 10 bases match TRBD1. CDR1 and CDR2 from the germline V gene are SGHRS and YFSETQ. This CDR3 has 14 amino acids. The ends lost 4 bases at V and 4 bases at J; junction bases unmatched: 4. The CDR3 sequence: CASSGTGDGTEAFF. The CDR3 DNA sequence: TGCGCCAGCAGCGGGACAGGGGATGGCACTGAAGCTTTCTTT.

This chain uses TRBV12-3 or TRBV12-4 with TRBJ2-1, with a possible D match to TRBD2 (5 bases). The length of the CDR3 is 12 residues. V was cut by 5 bases and J by 9 bases, with 11 bases left in between. Here the CDR3 reads CASSPSTIEQFF. DNA of the CDR3: TGTGCCAGCAGTCCATCGACTATTGAGCAGTTCTTC.

The chain is built from TRBV6-5 and TRBJ1-1; D gene unclear. Germline V gives CDR1 MNHEY, CDR2 SVGAGI. Trimming took 6 bases from V and 0 from J, leaving 8 bases between them. This CDR3 contains 13 residues. The CDR3 sequence: CASRRTVNTEAFF. CDR3 coding DNA: TGTGCCAGCAGGCGGACGGTGAACACTGAAGCTTTCTTT.

This clone was detected a few times. V is TRBV3-1 (or the pseudogene TRBV3-2) and J is TRBJ1-6; D is uncertain. The CDR3 is 17 amino acids. V shed 0 bases and J shed 10 bases, with 19 bases lying between them. The germline V gene encodes CDR1 LGHDT and CDR2 YNNKEL (reference sequence). CDR3 loop: CASSQDCSPRKESPLHF. DNA for the CDR3: TGTGCCAGCAGCCAAGATTGCTCCCCTCGTAAAGAATCACCCCTCCACTTT.

The chain recombines TRBV6-5 with TRBJ2-3, with D perhaps being TRBD1 or TRBD2 (5 bases each). Trimming removed 6 bases from V and 0 bases from J, with 13 bases in between. This CDR3 region has 15 residues. Per the germline V gene, CDR1 is MNHEY and CDR2 is SVGAGI. The CDR3 bases are TGTGCCAGCAGCCCCGGGACGACTAGCACAGATACGCAGTATTTT. This codes for CASSPGTTSTDTQYF.

V usage is TRBV6-5 and J usage is TRBJ1-2; no reliable D call. Germline V gene sequence: CDR1 MNHEY, CDR2 SVGAGI. The V end was cut by 6 bases, the J end by 8 bases, with 16 bases between. CDR3 size: 13 residues. The CDR3 nucleotides are TGTGCCAGCAGGCCTGTGGGTCTCGGCGGCTACACCTTC. Its protein is CASRPVGLGGYTF.

This clone was counted only a few times. V gene TRBV15 combines with J gene TRBJ2-1, with TRBD1 matching 12 bases. After removal of 3 bases from V and 7 bases from J, the junction contained 4 bases not matched to a gene. Per the germline V gene, CDR1 is LNHNV and CDR2 is YYDKDF (reference sequence). The CDR3 has 15 amino acids. CDR3 sequence: CATSRGDRGRNEQFF. CDR3 nucleotides: TGTGCCACCAGCAGGGGGGACAGGGGGCGGAATGAGCAGTTCTTC.

The rearrangement links TRBV11-2 to TRBJ1-5, with unresolved D. This CDR3 contains 14 residues. The ends were cut back, 0 bases at V and 4 bases at J, with 7 bases in the middle. Germline V CDR1 and CDR2: SGHAT, FQNNGV. CDR3 sequence (DNA): TGTGCCAGCAGCTTAGAGGTGGGGAATCAGCCCCAGCATTTT. This codes for CASSLEVGNQPQHF.

This chain connects TRBV7-3 to TRBJ2-1; 10 nucleotides agree with TRBD1. The germline V gene has CDR1 SGHTA and CDR2 FQGTGA. Germline trimming cut 4 bases from V and 6 bases from J; bases unmatched to any gene: 6. The CDR3 covers 15 residues. The CDR3 DNA is TGTGCCAGCAGCTCCCCCGGGACAGGGGTCAATGAGCAGTTCTTC. Protein product: CASSSPGTGVNEQFF. The full variable domain, in which reference TRBV7-3 and TRBJ2-1 provide the parts outside the CDR3, is GAGVSQTPSNKVTEKGKYVELRCDPISGHTALYWYRQSLGQGPEFLIYFQGTGAADDSGLPNDRFFAVRPEGSVSTLKIQRTERGDSAVYLCASSSPGTGVNEQFFGPGTRLTVL.

The genes are TRBV10-3 and TRBJ1-5; possible D gene TRBD1, 6 bases. CDR1 is ENHRY, CDR2 SYGVKD, per germline. The CDR3 covers 16 residues. Trimming took off 2 bases at V and 1 base at J, with 12 bases between the two ends. CDR3 sequence (DNA): TGTGCCATCAGTGAGCTGGTAGGGGGAAGCAATCAGCCCCAGCATTTT. Protein sequence: CAISELVGGSNQPQHF.

V gene TRBV4-1 combines with J gene TRBJ1-1, with a tentative D call TRBD1 (5 bases). The CDR3 covers 11 residues. Germline values: CDR1 MGHRA, CDR2 YSYEKL. Trimming removed 1 base at V and 10 bases at J, with 7 bases between. The CDR3 is CASSQARVAFF. As DNA, the CDR3 is TGCGCCAGCAGCCAAGCCAGGGTAGCTTTCTTT.

V gene TRBV7-9 combines with J gene TRBJ1-2, with a possible D match to TRBD1 (5 bases). CDR1 and CDR2 (germline): SEHNR, FQNEAQ (reference sequence). This CDR3 comprises 15 residues. V lost 5 bases to trimming and J lost 1 base, with 14 bases between them. This chain's CDR3 is CASSPRTGLNYGYTF. The CDR3 nucleotides are TGTGCCAGCAGCCCTAGGACGGGGCTTAACTATGGCTACACCTTC. Based on the CDR3 plus reference TRBV7-9 and TRBJ1-2, the full variable domain is DTGVSQNPRHKITKRGQNVTFRCDPISEHNRLYWYRQTLGQGPEFLTYFQNEAQLEKSRLLSDRFSAERPKGSFSTLEIQRTEQGDSAMYLCASSPRTGLNYGYTFGSGTRLTVV.

The genes are TRBV12-3 or TRBV12-4 and TRBJ1-5; D ambiguous. The CDR3 contains 12 residues. V was clipped by 5 bases and J by 9 bases, with 11 bases between them. As DNA, the CDR3 is TGTGCCAGCAGTGCCCATGGTGGGCCCCAGCATTTT. The encoded protein is CASSAHGGPQHF.